This T cell receptor (beta chain) was obtained from a study of CD8 T cells in Susac syndrome. Looking at the study overall: Treatment status at blood draw for the Susac syndrome patients was therapy-naive, corticosteroids, or intravenous immunoglobulin alone.

The CDR3 extends over 14 amino acids. The germline V gene has CDR1 DFQATT and CDR2 SNEGSKA (reference sequence). Trimming took off 0 bases at V and 2 bases at J, with 10 bases between the two ends. The RNA input was about 0.5 to 1 ug, and it was reverse transcribed with random hexamers. Multiplex PCR with immunoSEQ amplified the TCR beta CDR3 across 54 Vbeta and 13 Jbeta. TCRdb passed the immunoSEQ multiplex PCR reads through MiXCR, listing each CDR3 protein once. The sample includes approximately 180,000 distinct CDR3 sequences, 91% of them seen just once. The V gene is TRBV20-1, the J gene TRBJ1-1; D is possibly TRBD1 (6 bases). The source of this sequence is a human donor with Susac syndrome. What was sequenced was CD4+ T cells from PBMCs. The CDR3 protein is CSARDGQLNTEAFF. The CDR3 DNA follows: TGCAGTGCTAGAGATGGACAGCTTAACACTGAAGCTTTCTTT.